A single sample is the source of the 28 T cell receptor beta chains below, sequenced in a study of OX40 agonist ivuxolimab in advanced cancers. This table comes from immunoSEQ multiplex PCR, and its TCRdb copy is limited to in-frame clones, with some not included. The table has tens of thousands of clones, approximately 86% seen once. The sequences come from CD4+ or CD8+ T cells sorted from blood, collected in a trial of the OX40 agonist ivuxolimab. The receptors come from an adult with an advanced solid tumor such as melanoma, head and neck, liver or kidney cancer.

The CDR3 DNA reads TGTGCCAGCTCACCAGTTGCCCAAAACGAGCAGTACTTC. The encoded protein is CASSPVAQNEQYF. This chain connects TRBV18 to TRBJ2-7; D remains unclear. V lost 2 bases to trimming and J lost 5 bases, with 10 bases between them. The CDR3 is 13 residues long. Germline lookup yields CDR1 KGHSH and CDR2 LQKENI.

The sample holds one count of this clone. The V gene is TRBV4-1, the J gene TRBJ2-7; TRBD1 matches at 9 bases. Germline V CDR1 and CDR2: MGHRA, YSYEKL. The CDR3 contains 14 residues. V trimming: 2 bases; J trimming: 7 bases; junction bases outside the gene matches: 6. The CDR3 nucleotides read TGCGCCAGCAGCCAATACAGGGGGCATCGGGAGCAGTACGTC. It is translated as CASSQYRGHREQYV.

The rearrangement uses TRBV19 and TRBJ1-2; tentative D call: TRBD1 (6 bases). Germline V gene data show CDR1 as LNHDA and CDR2 as SQIVND (reference sequence). V lost 11 bases and J 2 bases, leaving 18 bases between the germline ends. CDR3 length: 14 amino acids. CDR3 sequence (DNA): TGTGCCTCCACTGGGGACAATTCGAACTATGGCTACACCTTC. Protein: CASTGDNSNYGYTF.

The V call is TRBV5-1, the J call TRBJ2-6; 7 bases fit TRBD1. The junction had 9 bases not matched to a gene; V was cut back by 6 bases and J by 0 bases. CDR1 and CDR2 (germline): SGHRS, YFSETQ. This CDR3 comprises 17 residues. In nucleotides, the CDR3 is TGCGCCAGCAATCCGGGACAGTTCATCTCTGGGGCCAACGTCCTGACTTTC. Its protein is CASNPGQFISGANVLTF.

The chain combines TRBV27 with TRBJ2-2; 7 bases agree with TRBD1. Germline V gives CDR1 MNHEY, CDR2 SMNVEV (reference sequence). The CDR3 has 15 amino acids. Germline trimming cut 5 bases from V and 6 bases from J; bases unmatched to any gene: 9. The CDR3 loop is CASSPLGQRPGELFF. The CDR3 DNA is TGTGCCAGCAGTCCTCTGGGACAGCGCCCCGGGGAGCTGTTTTTT.

V and J are TRBV15 and TRBJ2-3; 10 nucleotides agree with TRBD2. The CDR3 has 18 amino acids. CDR1 is LNHNV, CDR2 YYDKDF, per germline (reference sequence). V lost 1 base to trimming and J lost 4 bases; unmatched junction nucleotides: 11. This CDR3 is CATSRVRFGLAGADTQYF. The CDR3 nucleotides read TGTGCCACCAGCAGAGTTCGATTCGGCCTAGCGGGAGCAGATACGCAGTATTTT.

This clone was seen a handful of times. J is TRBJ1-5 and V is TRBV28; D uncertain. CDR1 is MDHEN, CDR2 SYDVKM, per germline. CDR3 length: 15 amino acids. V lost 3 bases to trimming and J lost 4 bases, with 13 bases between them. CDR3 in amino acids: CASSLAGVGNQPQHF. The CDR3 nucleotides are TGTGCCAGCAGTTTGGCTGGGGTCGGGAATCAGCCCCAGCATTTT.

This clone appeared a few times. The rearrangement links TRBV25-1 to TRBJ2-5; no firm D call. This CDR3 region has 14 residues. V was trimmed by 1 base and J by 4 bases, leaving 10 bases between them. Germline lookup yields CDR1 MGHDK and CDR2 SYGVNS. The CDR3 spells CASSEFRQVETQYF. DNA of the CDR3: TGTGCCAGCAGTGAATTTCGGCAGGTAGAGACCCAGTACTTC. Based on the CDR3 plus reference TRBV25-1 and TRBJ2-5, the full variable domain is EADIYQTPRYLVIGTGKKITLECSQTMGHDKMYWYQQDPGMELHLIHYSYGVNSTEKGDLSSESTVSRIRTEHFPLTLESARPSHTSQYLCASSEFRQVETQYFGPGTRLLVL.

This chain connects TRBV7-7 to TRBJ2-7; D may be TRBD1 (6 bases). The CDR3 consists of 14 residues. Germline values: CDR1 SSHAT, CDR2 FNYEAQ (reference sequence). CDR3 residues: CASSFWQGNYEQYV. CDR3 DNA: TGTGCTAGCAGCTTTTGGCAGGGGAACTACGAGCAGTACGTC.

The rearrangement uses TRBV11-3 and TRBJ2-6; maybe TRBD2 (6 bases). The CDR3 covers 17 residues. The V gene's germline CDR1 is SGHNT and CDR2 YENEEA. The V end lost 5 bases, the J end lost 0 bases, and 14 bases lay between the germline ends. The CDR3 region has the DNA TGTGCCAGCAGCGGAGGGACGTCAAGCTCTGGGGCCAACGTCCTGACTTTC. It encodes CASSGGTSSSGANVLTF.

The chain employs TRBV27 and TRBJ1-1; no firm D call. CDR1 is MNHEY, CDR2 SMNVEV, per germline (reference sequence). The V gene lost 0 bases and the J gene lost 4 bases, with 6 bases spanning the gap. CDR3 length: 13 residues. The DNA of the CDR3 is TGTGCCAGCAGTTTATCGTCTACCACTGAAGCTTTCTTT. Residues: CASSLSSTTEAFF.

J is TRBJ2-5 and V is TRBV7-2; D might be TRBD1 (5 bases). Looked up from germline, CDR1 is SGHTA and CDR2 is FQGNSA. With 1 base removed from V and 2 bases from J, the gap between germline ends came to 11 bases. The length of the CDR3 is 15 residues. CDR3 residues: CASSLGGTGQETQYF. In DNA form, the CDR3 reads TGTGCCAGCAGCTTAGGGGGAACAGGACAAGAGACCCAGTACTTC.

The chain has TRBV19 and TRBJ1-2; no clear D gene. Trimming cost V 11 bases and J 7 bases, with 23 bases left between them. The CDR3 sequence is 14 residues long. Germline V gives CDR1 LNHDA, CDR2 SQIVND (reference sequence). The chain's CDR3 is CAYDGLYHLGGYTF. The CDR3 DNA sequence: TGTGCCTATGATGGACTCTATCACCTCGGTGGCTACACCTTC.

The table lists this clone with a count of one. The rearrangement uses TRBV10-2 and TRBJ2-3; 7 bases are shared with TRBD1. CDR1 WSHSY and CDR2 SAAADI come from the germline V gene. V was pared by 2 bases and J by 1 base, with 3 bases of the junction left unmatched. The CDR3 is 15 amino acids. The CDR3 sequence: CASSELTGGTDTQYF. The CDR3 DNA is TGCGCCAGCAGTGAGCTTACAGGGGGCACAGATACGCAGTATTTT.

J is TRBJ2-5 and V is TRBV28; D is unclear. The J call may be incorrect, as the DNA end agrees better with TRBJ2-7. The CDR3 length is 13 residues. The germline gives CDR1 MDHEN, CDR2 SYDVKM. The CDR3 spells CASSSDRIGEQYF. CDR3 in DNA: TGTGCCAGCAGTTCAGATAGGATCGGCGAGCAGTACTTC.

The chain joins TRBV21-1 to TRBJ2-3; the DNA was not compared with TRBD2, the D call given in the table. TRBV21-1 is recorded as a pseudogene. The length of the CDR3 is 16 residues. The CDR3 DNA is TGTGCCAGCAGCAAAGGTGGCGGGCCCCCCACAGATACGCAGTATTTT. Its protein product is CASSKGGGPPTDTQYF.

This chain uses TRBV10-1 with TRBJ2-5, with 7 bases fitting TRBD2. The J segment lost 0 bases and the V segment lost 9 bases, leaving 7 bases of the junction unmatched. The germline CDR1 and CDR2 sequences are WNHNN and SYGVQD (reference sequence). The CDR3 length is 14 residues. CDR3 sequence: CARVASGDQETQYF. CDR3 in DNA: TGCGCCAGAGTGGCTAGCGGAGACCAAGAGACCCAGTACTTC.

This CDR3 is CASSLGGPTDTQYF. The CDR3 nucleotides read TGTGCCAGCAGCTTAGGCGGACCGACAGATACGCAGTATTTT. The chain employs TRBV7-2 and TRBJ2-3; D is uncertain. CDR1 is SGHTA, CDR2 FQGNSA, per germline. The CDR3 totals 14 residues. V lost 1 base, J lost 3 bases, and 8 bases lay in between.

This chain connects TRBV15 to TRBJ2-7; D is perhaps TRBD1 or TRBD2 (5 bases each). The CDR3 covers 15 residues. Trimming took 4 bases from V and 4 from J, leaving 17 bases between them. Germline V gene sequence: CDR1 LNHNV, CDR2 YYDKDF (reference sequence). DNA for the CDR3: TGTGCCACCAGCATAGACCGGGACCCCCTGTACGAGCAGTACGTC. This gives the protein CATSIDRDPLYEQYV.

In its sample, this clone was seen once. This sequence joins TRBV19 and TRBJ2-3; 7 positions agree with TRBD2. Germline assignment: CDR1 LNHDA and CDR2 SQIVND (reference sequence). The J segment lost 2 bases and the V segment lost 4 bases, leaving 3 bases of the junction unmatched. The CDR3 is 14 residues long. CDR3: CASSTSGITDTQYF. Written as DNA, the CDR3 is TGTGCCAGTAGTACTAGCGGTATCACAGATACGCAGTATTTT.

This rearrangement joins TRBV6-5 to TRBJ1-1; tentative D call: TRBD1 (5 bases). The germline V and J ends were trimmed by 0 bases and 6 bases, with 11 bases remaining between them. The CDR3 runs to 14 residues. Germline V lookup: CDR1 MNHEY, CDR2 SVGAGI. This CDR3 reads CASSYSLGRAEAFF. For the CDR3, the DNA is TGTGCCAGCAGTTACTCATTGGGACGGGCTGAAGCTTTCTTT.

The genes are TRBV6-6 and TRBJ1-5; 9 nucleotides match TRBD1. Germline CDR1 is MNHNY and CDR2 is SVGAGI (reference sequence). With V trimmed by 10 bases and J by 6 bases, 16 bases remained unmatched. The CDR3 spans 16 residues. This chain's CDR3 is CATRPGQGTAGQPQHF. The CDR3 DNA is TGTGCCACTCGACCGGGACAGGGAACGGCGGGTCAGCCCCAGCATTTT.

The chain employs TRBV7-2 and TRBJ2-5; TRBD1 or TRBD2 may be the D gene (5 bases each). CDR1 is SGHTA and CDR2 is FQGNSA in the germline V gene. The ends were cut back, 2 bases at V and 2 bases at J, with 15 bases in the middle. CDR3 length: 16 amino acids. DNA for the CDR3: TGTGCCAGCAGCTTACAAGGTAGTGGGGGACAAGAGACCCAGTACTTC. This translates into CASSLQGSGGQETQYF.

This clone was seen once. V and J are TRBV5-8 and TRBJ1-2; no clear D gene. This CDR3 has 11 residues. Trimming took 10 bases from V and 5 from J, leaving 12 bases between them. CDR1 SGHTS and CDR2 YDEGEE come from the germline V gene. The CDR3 is CADQIGYGYTF. CDR3 nucleotides: TGTGCCGATCAAATAGGATATGGCTACACCTTC.

J is TRBJ2-2 and V is TRBV4-3, with D uncertain. The CDR3 runs to 12 residues. Trimming stripped 0 bases from V and 8 bases from J, with 4 bases between. The V gene's germline CDR1 is LGHNA and CDR2 YSLEER. CDR3 sequence reads: CASSQDVGELFF. DNA of the CDR3: TGCGCCAGCAGCCAAGACGTGGGGGAGCTGTTTTTT.

This clone was observed once. The chain carries TRBV5-6 and TRBJ2-5; 7 bases are a match to TRBD2. V gave up 6 bases and J gave up 3 bases; unmatched junction bases: 8. This CDR3 is built from 14 residues. Germline-derived CDR1 and CDR2 are SGHDT and YYEEEE. The CDR3 is CASTNGRGEETQYF. As DNA, the CDR3 is TGTGCCAGCACCAATGGACGGGGGGAAGAGACCCAGTACTTC.

The V call is TRBV2, the J call TRBJ2-5; no clear D gene. The germline V and J ends were trimmed by 4 bases and 1 base, with 16 bases remaining between them. Germline V gives CDR1 SNHLY, CDR2 FYNNEI. The CDR3 is made up of 16 amino acids. As DNA, the CDR3 is TGTGCCAGCAGTGGAGCTTTTGGGCAGAGCCAAGAGACCCAGTACTTC. Its protein is CASSGAFGQSQETQYF.

This rearrangement joins TRBV6-5 to TRBJ2-3; TRBD2 might be the D (6 bases). The CDR3 runs 16 residues. CDR1 and CDR2 from the germline V gene are MNHEY and SVGAGI. The germline V and J ends were trimmed by 4 bases and 5 bases, with 19 bases remaining between them. CDR3 sequence: CASSSRGGVGGDTQYF. As DNA, the CDR3 is TGTGCCAGCAGTTCCCGGGGCGGGGTCGGGGGAGATACGCAGTATTTT.